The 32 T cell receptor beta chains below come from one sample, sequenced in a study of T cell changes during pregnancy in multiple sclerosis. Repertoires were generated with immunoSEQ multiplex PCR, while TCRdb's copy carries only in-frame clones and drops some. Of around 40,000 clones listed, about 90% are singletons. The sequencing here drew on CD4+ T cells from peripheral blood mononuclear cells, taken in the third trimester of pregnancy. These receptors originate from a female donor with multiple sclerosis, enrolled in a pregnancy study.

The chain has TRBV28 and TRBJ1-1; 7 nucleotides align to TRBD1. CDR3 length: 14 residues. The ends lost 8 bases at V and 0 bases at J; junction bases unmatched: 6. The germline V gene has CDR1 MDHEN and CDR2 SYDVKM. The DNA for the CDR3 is TGTGCCAGCTGGAGGGGGCCTATGAACACTGAAGCTTTCTTT. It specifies CASWRGPMNTEAFF.

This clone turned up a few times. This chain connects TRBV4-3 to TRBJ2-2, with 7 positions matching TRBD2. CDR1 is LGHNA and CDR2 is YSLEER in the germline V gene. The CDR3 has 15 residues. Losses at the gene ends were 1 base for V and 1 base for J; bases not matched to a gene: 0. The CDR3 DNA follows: TGCGCCAGCAGCCAAGCGGGAGGGAACACCGGGGAGCTGTTTTTT. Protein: CASSQAGGNTGELFF.

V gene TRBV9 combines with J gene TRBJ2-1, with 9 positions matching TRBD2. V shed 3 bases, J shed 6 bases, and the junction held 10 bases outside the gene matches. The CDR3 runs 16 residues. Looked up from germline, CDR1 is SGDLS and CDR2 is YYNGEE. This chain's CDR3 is CASSALGLALPNEQFF. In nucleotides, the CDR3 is TGTGCCAGCAGCGCGTTAGGACTAGCGTTACCCAATGAGCAGTTCTTC.

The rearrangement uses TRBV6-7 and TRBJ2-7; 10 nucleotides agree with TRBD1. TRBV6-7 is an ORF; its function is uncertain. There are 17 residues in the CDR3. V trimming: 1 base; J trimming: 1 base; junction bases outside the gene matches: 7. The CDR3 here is CASSYLRRDRGSYEQYF. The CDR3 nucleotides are TGTGCCAGCAGTTACTTGCGCCGGGACAGGGGTTCCTACGAGCAGTACTTC.

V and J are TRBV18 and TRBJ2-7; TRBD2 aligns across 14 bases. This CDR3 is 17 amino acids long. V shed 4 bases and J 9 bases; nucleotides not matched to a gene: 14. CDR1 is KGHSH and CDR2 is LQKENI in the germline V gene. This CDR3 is CASSQTLTSGRAGGQYF. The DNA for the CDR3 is TGTGCCAGCTCACAGACCTTGACTAGCGGGAGGGCCGGTGGGCAGTACTTC. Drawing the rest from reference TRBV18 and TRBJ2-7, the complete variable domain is NAGVMQNPRHLVRRRGQEARLRCSPMKGHSHVYWYRQLPEEGLKFMVYLQKENIIDESGMPKERFSAEFPKEGPSILRIQQVVRGDSAAYFCASSQTLTSGRAGGQYFGPGTRLTVT.

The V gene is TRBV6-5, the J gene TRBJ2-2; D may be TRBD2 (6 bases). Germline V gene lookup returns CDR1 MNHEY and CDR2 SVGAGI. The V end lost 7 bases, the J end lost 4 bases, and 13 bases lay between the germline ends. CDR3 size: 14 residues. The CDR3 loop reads CASIRLDGTGELFF. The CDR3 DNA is TGTGCCAGCATACGACTAGATGGCACCGGGGAGCTGTTTTTT.

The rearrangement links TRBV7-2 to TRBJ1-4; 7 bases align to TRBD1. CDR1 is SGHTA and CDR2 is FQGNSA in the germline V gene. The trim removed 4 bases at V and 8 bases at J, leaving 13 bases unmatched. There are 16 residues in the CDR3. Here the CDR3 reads CASSSQSGQRREKLFF. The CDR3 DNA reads TGTGCCAGCAGCTCACAGTCGGGACAGCGCCGCGAAAAACTGTTTTTT.

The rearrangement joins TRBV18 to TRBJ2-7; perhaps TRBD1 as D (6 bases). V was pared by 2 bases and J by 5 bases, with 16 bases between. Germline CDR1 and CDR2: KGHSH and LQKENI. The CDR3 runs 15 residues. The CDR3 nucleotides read TGTGCCAGCTCACCAGGACAGCTCATAGTAGACGAGCAGTACTTC. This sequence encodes CASSPGQLIVDEQYF.

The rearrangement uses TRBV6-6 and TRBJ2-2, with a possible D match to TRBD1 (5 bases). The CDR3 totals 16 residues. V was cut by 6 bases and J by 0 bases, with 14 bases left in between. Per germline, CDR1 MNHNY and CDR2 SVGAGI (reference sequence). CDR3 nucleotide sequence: TGTGCCAGCAGCCATTCAAGGGGATCGAACACCGGGGAGCTGTTTTTT. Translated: CASSHSRGSNTGELFF.

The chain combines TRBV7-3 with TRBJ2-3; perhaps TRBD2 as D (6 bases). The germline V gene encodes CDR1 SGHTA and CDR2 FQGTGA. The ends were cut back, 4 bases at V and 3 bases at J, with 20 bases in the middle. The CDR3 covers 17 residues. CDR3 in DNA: TGTGCCAGCAGCTCTGGAGACGGCGGGATCGAGACAGATACGCAGTATTTT. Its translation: CASSSGDGGIETDTQYF. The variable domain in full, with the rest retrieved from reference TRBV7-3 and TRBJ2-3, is GAGVSQTPSNKVTEKGKYVELRCDPISGHTALYWYRQSLGQGPEFLIYFQGTGAADDSGLPNDRFFAVRPEGSVSTLKIQRTERGDSAVYLCASSSGDGGIETDTQYFGPGTRLTVL.

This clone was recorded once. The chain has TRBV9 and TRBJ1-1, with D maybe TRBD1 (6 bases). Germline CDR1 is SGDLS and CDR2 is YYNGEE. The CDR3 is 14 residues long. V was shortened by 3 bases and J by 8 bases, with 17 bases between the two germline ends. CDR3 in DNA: TGTGCCAGCAGCGAGCGGTCGGGAGGGGGGGAAGCTTTCTTT. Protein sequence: CASSERSGGGEAFF. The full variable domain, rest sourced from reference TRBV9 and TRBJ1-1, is DSGVTQTPKHLITATGQRVTLRCSPRSGDLSVYWYQQSLDQGLQFLIQYYNGEERAKGNILERFSAQQFPDLHSELNLSSLELGDSALYFCASSERSGGGEAFFGQGTRLTVV.

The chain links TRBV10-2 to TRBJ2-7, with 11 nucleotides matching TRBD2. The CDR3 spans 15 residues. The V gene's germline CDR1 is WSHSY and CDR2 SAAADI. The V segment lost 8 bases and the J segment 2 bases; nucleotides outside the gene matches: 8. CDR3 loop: CASGGTSGRAYEQYF. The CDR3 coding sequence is TGCGCCAGCGGGGGGACTAGCGGAAGAGCCTACGAGCAGTACTTC.

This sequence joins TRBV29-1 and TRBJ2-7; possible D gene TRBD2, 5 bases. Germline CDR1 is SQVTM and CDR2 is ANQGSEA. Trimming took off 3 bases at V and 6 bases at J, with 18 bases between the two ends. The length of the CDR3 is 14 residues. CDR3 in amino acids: CSVDPLGRVGEQYF. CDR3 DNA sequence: TGCAGCGTTGATCCTTTAGGGCGGGTAGGCGAGCAGTACTTC.

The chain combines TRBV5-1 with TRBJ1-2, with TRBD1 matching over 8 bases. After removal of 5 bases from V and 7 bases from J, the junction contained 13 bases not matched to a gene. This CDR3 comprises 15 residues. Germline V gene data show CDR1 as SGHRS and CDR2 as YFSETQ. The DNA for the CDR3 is TGCGCCAGCAGACGCCAAGGACAGGGATTAAGTGGCTACACCTTC. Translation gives CASRRQGQGLSGYTF.

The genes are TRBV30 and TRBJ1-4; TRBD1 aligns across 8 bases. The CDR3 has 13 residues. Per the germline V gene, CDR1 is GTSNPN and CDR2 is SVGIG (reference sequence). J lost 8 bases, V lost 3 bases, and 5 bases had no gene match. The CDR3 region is CAWSRGRGEKLFF. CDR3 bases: TGTGCCTGGAGCAGGGGGCGCGGAGAAAAACTGTTTTTT.

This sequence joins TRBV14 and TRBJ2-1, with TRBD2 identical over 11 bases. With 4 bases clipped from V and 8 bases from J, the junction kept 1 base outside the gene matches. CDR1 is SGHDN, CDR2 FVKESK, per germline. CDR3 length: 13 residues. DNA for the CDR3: TGTGCCAGCAGCCGGGGACTAGCGGATGAGCAGTTCTTC. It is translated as CASSRGLADEQFF. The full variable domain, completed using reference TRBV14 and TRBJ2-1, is EAGVTQFPSHSVIEKGQTVTLRCDPISGHDNLYWYRRVMGKEIKFLLHFVKESKQDESGMPNNRFLAERTGGTYSTLKVQPAELEDSGVYFCASSRGLADEQFFGPGTRLTVL.

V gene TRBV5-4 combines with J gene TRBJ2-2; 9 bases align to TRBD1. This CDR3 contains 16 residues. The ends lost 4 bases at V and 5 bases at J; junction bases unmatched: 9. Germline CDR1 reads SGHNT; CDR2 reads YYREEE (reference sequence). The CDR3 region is CASSAKQGAGTGELFF. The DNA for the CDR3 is TGTGCCAGCAGCGCAAAACAGGGGGCGGGGACCGGGGAGCTGTTTTTT.

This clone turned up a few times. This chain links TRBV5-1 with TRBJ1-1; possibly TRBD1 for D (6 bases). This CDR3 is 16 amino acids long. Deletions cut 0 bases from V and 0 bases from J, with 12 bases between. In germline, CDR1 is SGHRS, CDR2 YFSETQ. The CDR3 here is CASSLAGRGMNTEAFF. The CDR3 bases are TGCGCCAGCAGCTTGGCTGGGAGGGGGATGAACACTGAAGCTTTCTTT. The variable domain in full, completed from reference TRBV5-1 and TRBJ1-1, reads KAGVTQTPRYLIKTRGQQVTLSCSPISGHRSVSWYQQTPGQGLQFLFEYFSETQRNKGNFPGRFSGRQFSNSRSEMNVSTLELGDSALYLCASSLAGRGMNTEAFFGQGTRLTVV.

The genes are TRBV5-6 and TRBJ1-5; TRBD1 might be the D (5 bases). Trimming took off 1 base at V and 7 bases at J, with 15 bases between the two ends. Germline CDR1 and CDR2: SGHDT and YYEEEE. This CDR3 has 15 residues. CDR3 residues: CASSLQRSWGQPQHF. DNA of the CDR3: TGTGCCAGCAGCTTGCAACGCTCTTGGGGCCAGCCCCAGCATTTT. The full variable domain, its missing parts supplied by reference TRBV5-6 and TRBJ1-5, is DAGVTQSPTHLIKTRGQQVTLRCSPKSGHDTVSWYQQALGQGPQFIFQYYEEEERQRGNFPDRFSGHQFPNYSSELNVNALLLGDSALYLCASSLQRSWGQPQHFGDGTRLSIL.

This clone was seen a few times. The CDR3, as DNA: TGTGCCAGCAACCTTGTAGCGAACACTGAAGCTTTCTTT. It specifies CASNLVANTEAFF. The chain combines TRBV9 with TRBJ1-1; D remains ambiguous. Germline lookup yields CDR1 SGDLS and CDR2 YYNGEE. The length of the CDR3 is 13 residues. V was shortened by 6 bases and J by 1 base, with 10 bases between the two germline ends.

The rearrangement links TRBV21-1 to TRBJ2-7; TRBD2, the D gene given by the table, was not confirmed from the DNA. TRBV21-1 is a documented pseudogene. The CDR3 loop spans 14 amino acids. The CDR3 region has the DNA TGTGCCCCCCGACGAGGACTACACTCTTACGAGCAGTACTTC. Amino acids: CAPRRGLHSYEQYF.

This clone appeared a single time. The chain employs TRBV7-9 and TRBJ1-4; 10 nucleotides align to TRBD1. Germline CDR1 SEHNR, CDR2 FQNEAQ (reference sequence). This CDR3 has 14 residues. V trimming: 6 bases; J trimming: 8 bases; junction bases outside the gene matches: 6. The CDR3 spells CASSSRDRGEKLFF. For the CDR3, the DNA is TGTGCCAGCAGTAGCCGGGACAGGGGCGAAAAACTGTTTTTT.

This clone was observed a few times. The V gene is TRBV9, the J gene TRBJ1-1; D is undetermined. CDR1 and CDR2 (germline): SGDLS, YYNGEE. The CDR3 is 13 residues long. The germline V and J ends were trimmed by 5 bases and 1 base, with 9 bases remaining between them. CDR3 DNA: TGTGCCAGCAGAGCCAATGAGAACACTGAAGCTTTCTTT. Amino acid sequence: CASRANENTEAFF.

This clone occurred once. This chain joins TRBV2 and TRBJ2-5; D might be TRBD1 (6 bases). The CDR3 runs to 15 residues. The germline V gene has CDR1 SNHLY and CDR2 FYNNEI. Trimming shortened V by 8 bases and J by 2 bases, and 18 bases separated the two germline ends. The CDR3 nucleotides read TGTGCCAGCCTCGGACAGAGCCTACTACAAGAGACCCAGTACTTC. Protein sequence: CASLGQSLLQETQYF.

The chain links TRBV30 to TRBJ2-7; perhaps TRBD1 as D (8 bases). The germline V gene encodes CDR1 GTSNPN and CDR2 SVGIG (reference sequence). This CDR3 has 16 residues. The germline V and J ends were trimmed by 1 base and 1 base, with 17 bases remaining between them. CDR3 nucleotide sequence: TGTGCCTGGAGTGGAACAGGGGGGGGTTTATCCTACGAGCAGTACTTC. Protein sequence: CAWSGTGGGLSYEQYF.

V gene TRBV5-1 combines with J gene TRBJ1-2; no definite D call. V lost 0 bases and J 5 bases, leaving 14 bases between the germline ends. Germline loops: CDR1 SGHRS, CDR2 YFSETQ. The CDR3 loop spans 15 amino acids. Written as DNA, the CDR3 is TGCGCCAGCAGCTTGGTCGGAGGGTCGGGGTATGGCTACACCTTC. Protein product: CASSLVGGSGYGYTF. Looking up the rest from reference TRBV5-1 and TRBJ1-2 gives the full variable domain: KAGVTQTPRYLIKTRGQQVTLSCSPISGHRSVSWYQQTPGQGLQFLFEYFSETQRNKGNFPGRFSGRQFSNSRSEMNVSTLELGDSALYLCASSLVGGSGYGYTFGSGTRLTVV.

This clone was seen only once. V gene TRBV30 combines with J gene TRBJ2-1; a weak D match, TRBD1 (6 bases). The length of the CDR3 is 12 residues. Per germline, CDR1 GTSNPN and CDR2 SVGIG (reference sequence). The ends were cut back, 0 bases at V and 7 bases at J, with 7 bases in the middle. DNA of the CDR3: TGTGCCTGGAGTGTACAGGGTAATGAGCAGTTCTTC. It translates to CAWSVQGNEQFF.

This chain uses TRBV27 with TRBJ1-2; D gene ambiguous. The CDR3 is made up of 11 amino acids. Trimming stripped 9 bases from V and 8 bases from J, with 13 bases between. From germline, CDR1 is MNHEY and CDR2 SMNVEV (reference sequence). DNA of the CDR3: TGTGCCAGTTCTCGGGGTCAAGGCTACACCTTC. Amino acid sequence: CASSRGQGYTF.

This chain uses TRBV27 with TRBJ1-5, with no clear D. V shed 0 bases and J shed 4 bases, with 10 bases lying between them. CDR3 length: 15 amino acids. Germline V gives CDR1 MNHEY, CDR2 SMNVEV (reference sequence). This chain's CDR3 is CASSLSEAENQPQHF. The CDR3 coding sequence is TGTGCCAGCAGTTTATCGGAGGCAGAGAATCAGCCCCAGCATTTT.

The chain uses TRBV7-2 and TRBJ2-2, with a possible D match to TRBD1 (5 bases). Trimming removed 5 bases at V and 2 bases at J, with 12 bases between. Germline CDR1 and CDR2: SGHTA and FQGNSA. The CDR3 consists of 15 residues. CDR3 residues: CASSKGQPNTGELFF. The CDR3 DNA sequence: TGTGCCAGCAGCAAGGGGCAACCCAACACCGGGGAGCTGTTTTTT.

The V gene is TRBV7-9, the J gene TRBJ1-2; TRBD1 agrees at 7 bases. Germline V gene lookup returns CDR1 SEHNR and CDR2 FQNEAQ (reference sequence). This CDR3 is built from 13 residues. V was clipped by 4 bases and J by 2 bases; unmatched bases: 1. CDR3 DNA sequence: TGTGCCAGCAGCTCCAGGGGGAACTATGGCTACACCTTC. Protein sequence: CASSSRGNYGYTF.

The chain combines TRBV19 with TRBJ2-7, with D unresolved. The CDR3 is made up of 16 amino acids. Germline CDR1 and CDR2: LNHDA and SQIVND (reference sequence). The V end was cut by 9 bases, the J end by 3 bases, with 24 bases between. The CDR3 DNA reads TGTGCCAGCCAATACCGTCTGGGCCTCAATTTCTACGAGCAGTACTTC. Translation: CASQYRLGLNFYEQYF.